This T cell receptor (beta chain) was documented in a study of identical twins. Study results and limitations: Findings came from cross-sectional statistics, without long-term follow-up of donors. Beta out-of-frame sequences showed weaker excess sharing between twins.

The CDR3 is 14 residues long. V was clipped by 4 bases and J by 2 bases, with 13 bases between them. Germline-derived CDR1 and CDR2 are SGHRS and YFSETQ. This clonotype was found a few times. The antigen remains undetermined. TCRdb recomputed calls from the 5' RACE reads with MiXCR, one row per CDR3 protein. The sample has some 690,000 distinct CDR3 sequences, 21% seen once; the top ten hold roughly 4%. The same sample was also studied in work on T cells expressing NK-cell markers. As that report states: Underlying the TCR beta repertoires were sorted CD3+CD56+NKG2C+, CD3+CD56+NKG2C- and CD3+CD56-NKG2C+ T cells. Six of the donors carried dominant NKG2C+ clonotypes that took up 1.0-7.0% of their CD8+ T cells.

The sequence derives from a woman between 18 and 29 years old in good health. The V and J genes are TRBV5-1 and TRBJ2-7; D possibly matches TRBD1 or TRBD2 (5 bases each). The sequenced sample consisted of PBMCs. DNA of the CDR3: TGCGCCAGCAGCGAGGGGACGACTACCTACGAGCAGTACTTC. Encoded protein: CASSEGTTTYEQYF.